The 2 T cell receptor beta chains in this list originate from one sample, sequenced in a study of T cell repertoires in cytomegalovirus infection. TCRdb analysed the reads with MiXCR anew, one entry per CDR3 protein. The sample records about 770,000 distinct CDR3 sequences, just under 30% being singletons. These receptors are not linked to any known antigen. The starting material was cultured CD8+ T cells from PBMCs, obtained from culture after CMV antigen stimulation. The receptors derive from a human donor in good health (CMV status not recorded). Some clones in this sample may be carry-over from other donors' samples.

Here the CDR3 DNA reads TGTGCCAGCAGTTACACCGGGACAGGCCACTCTGGGGCCAACGTCCTGACTTTC. Its translation: CASSYTGTGHSGANVLTF. The chain recombines TRBV6-5 with TRBJ2-6; 8 nucleotides line up with TRBD1. Germline V gene lookup returns CDR1 MNHEY and CDR2 SVGAGI. There are 18 residues in the CDR3. V trimming: 2 bases; J trimming: 0 bases; junction bases outside the gene matches: 6.

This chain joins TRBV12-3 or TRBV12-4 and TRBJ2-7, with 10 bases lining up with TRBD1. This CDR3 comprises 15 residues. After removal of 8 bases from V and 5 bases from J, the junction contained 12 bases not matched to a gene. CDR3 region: CASATGGQGIDEQYF. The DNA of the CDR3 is TGTGCCAGCGCAACCGGGGGACAGGGGATCGACGAGCAGTACTTC.